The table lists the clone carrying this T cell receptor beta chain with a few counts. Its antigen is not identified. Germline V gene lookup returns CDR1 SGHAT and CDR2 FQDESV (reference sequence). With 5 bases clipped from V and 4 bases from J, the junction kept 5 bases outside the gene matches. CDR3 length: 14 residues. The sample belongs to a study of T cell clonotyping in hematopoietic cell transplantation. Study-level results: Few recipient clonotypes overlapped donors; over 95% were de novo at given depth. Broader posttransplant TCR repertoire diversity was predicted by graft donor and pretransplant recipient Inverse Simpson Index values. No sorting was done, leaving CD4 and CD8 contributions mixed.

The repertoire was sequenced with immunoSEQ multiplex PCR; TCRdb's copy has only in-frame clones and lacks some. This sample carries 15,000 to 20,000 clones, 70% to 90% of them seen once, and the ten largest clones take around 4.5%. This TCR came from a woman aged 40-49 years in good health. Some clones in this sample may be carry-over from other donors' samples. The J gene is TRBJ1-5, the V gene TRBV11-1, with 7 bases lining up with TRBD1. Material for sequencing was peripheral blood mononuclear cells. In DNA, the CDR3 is TGTGCCAGCAGCCCTCGGACAGGAAATCAGCCCCAGCATTTT. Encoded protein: CASSPRTGNQPQHF.